This T cell receptor (beta chain) was recorded in a study of T cell changes during pregnancy in multiple sclerosis. There are 15 residues in the CDR3. Germline CDR1 and CDR2: LNHDA and SQIVND (reference sequence). Remarks on this clone: A junction boundary mismatches the germline segment, possibly from a read error.

TCRdb keeps only in-frame clones here, not all; method: immunoSEQ multiplex PCR. Counted here are about 110,000 clones, approximately 91% occurring once; the ten biggest clones make up about 3%. The origin of this receptor is a female donor with multiple sclerosis, enrolled in a pregnancy study. The material was peripheral blood, obtained after pregnancy. The chain is built from TRBV19 and TRBJ1-2; D is undetermined. The CDR3 region is CASSIAGLGYYGYTF. The CDR3 region has the DNA TGTGCCAGTAGTATTGCTGGTTTGGGTTACTACGGCTACACCTTC.